Listed below are T cell receptor beta chains from one sample, sequenced in a study of glioma-infiltrating T cells after dendritic cell vaccination. The table came from immunoSEQ multiplex PCR; TCRdb's copy has only in-frame clones and leaves some out. The repertoire holds under 5,000 clones, with about 94% as singletons. The specimen was blood, collected before dendritic cell vaccination. All receptors derive from a human donor with glioblastoma. Both conserved end residues are part of each CDR3. The order of the fields is V gene, J gene, clone size, D gene, CDR3 protein, CDR3 DNA. The D gene is left open where the match is weak. Size is stated for part of the rows, as once, few or many counts, or as a class when the clone is expanded.

TRBV19,TRBJ1-2,.,.,CASTEATLTYYGYTF,TGTGCCAGTACCGAGGCCACACTCACCTACTATGGCTACACCTTC
TRBV6-1,TRBJ2-3,.,TRBD2,CASSVGLAGSDTQYF,TGTGCCAGCAGTGTGGGACTAGCGGGATCAGATACGCAGTATTTT
TRBV19,TRBJ2-3,few,.,CASTLGGGRRADTQYF,TGTGCCAGTACGTTGGGGGGTGGGCGTCGGGCAGATACGCAGTATTTT
TRBV9,TRBJ2-5,.,.,CASSAPNGETQYF,TGTGCCAGCAGCGCACCGAACGGAGAGACCCAGTACTTC
TRBV5-5,TRBJ2-7,.,TRBD2,CASSLYSSGRYYEQYF,TGTGCCAGCAGCTTGTACTCCAGCGGGAGGTACTACGAGCAGTACTTC
TRBV7-3,TRBJ2-7,.,.,CASSLGGSSHEQYF,TGTGCCAGCAGCTTGGGGGGAAGTTCCCACGAGCAGTACTTC
TRBV10-3,TRBJ2-2,.,TRBD2,CAIRGGGTNTGELFF,TGTGCCATCAGGGGCGGGGGGACGAACACCGGGGAGCTGTTTTTT
TRBV28,TRBJ2-7,.,.,CASSLEETENSYEQYF,TGTGCCAGCAGTTTAGAGGAGACAGAAAACTCCTACGAGCAGTACTTC
TRBV2,TRBJ1-1,.,TRBD1,CASSEWDRGNTEAFF,TGTGCCAGCAGTGAATGGGACAGGGGTAACACTGAAGCTTTCTTT
TRBV5-6,TRBJ2-7,.,TRBD1,CASSPSGTGALYF,TGTGCCAGCAGCCCCTCCGGGACAGGGGCCCTATACTTC
TRBV15,TRBJ2-7,.,.,CATSRTRTVNEQYF,TGTGCCACCAGCAGAACCCGGACAGTCAACGAGCAGTACTTC